The entry below gives a single T cell receptor beta chain sequence along with its context. Its matching antigen is unknown. Using its own MiXCR run on the RACE reads, TCRdb lists one record per CDR3 protein. This sample has 190,000 or so distinct CDR3 sequences, with approximately 26% found just once. This record belongs to a study of human T cells and chemical hapten exposure. At the level of the study: DPC (0.01%) was patch tested on the upper back and read at 6 days.

Study-wide results and caveats: Significantly more large CDR3 similarity clusters arose among expanded TCRs than among controls.

Time point reported: patch test 3, about 24 weeks after DPC sensitization. Treatment denoted: therapeutic diphenylcyclopropenone sensitization with weekly scalp DPC. Participating donors were patients with alopecia, aged 18 to 70 years, considered appropriate candidates for DPC. Material: whole blood, obtained in connection with sensitization to the hapten diphenylcyclopropenone (DPC). The source of this sequence is a woman aged 35 to 49 with alopecia areata. Some clones in this sample may be carry-over from other donors' samples.

CDR3 in amino acids: CASSSGLLAGGADTQYF. DNA for the CDR3: TGTGCCAGCAGCTCTGGCTTATTAGCGGGAGGTGCAGATACGCAGTATTTT. This chain connects TRBV7-2 to TRBJ2-3; 10 nucleotides agree with TRBD2. Trimming removed 4 bases from V and 4 bases from J; junction bases left unmatched: 11. The length of the CDR3 is 17 residues. Germline values: CDR1 SGHTA, CDR2 FQGNSA.